The rows below give T cell receptor beta chains drawn from one sample of a study of early T cells in non-severe SARS-CoV-2 infection. Using its own MiXCR run on the 5' RACE reads, TCRdb lists one record per CDR3 protein. The sample contains fewer than 70,000 distinct CDR3 sequences, 10% to 15% of which appear only once. The specimen was whole blood. The receptors originated from an adult who was a healthcare worker with PCR-confirmed SARS-CoV-2 infection or an uninfected control (not recorded which). Each CDR3 is given with its conserved first and last residue. D genes are given only for firm matches. Clone size is given for some rows only: seen once, a few or many times, or a class if the clone is expanded.

many	TRBJ1-1	.	TRBV10-3	TGTGCCATCAGTGAGGGCAGGGGGAACACTGAAGCTTTCTTT	CAISEGRGNTEAFF
.	TRBJ2-3	TRBD1	TRBV7-3	TGTGCCAGCAGCTCTACAGGGGGCATGGATACGCAGTATTTT	CASSSTGGMDTQYF
few	TRBJ2-2	.	TRBV9	TGTGCCAGCAGCGGGGGACCCACCGGGGAGCTGTTTTTT	CASSGGPTGELFF
many	TRBJ2-3	.	TRBV11-2	TGTGCCAGCAGCCCGGCGTCCAGAACGCAGTATTTT	CASSPASRTQYF
many	TRBJ1-5	.	TRBV6-1	TGTGCCAGCAGTGACAGAATGAATCAGCCCCAGCATTTT	CASSDRMNQPQHF
many	TRBJ2-7	TRBD2	TRBV5-4	TGTGCCAGCAGCTGGACTAGCGGGATCGAGCAGTACTTC	CASSWTSGIEQYF
many	TRBJ2-7	.	TRBV20-1	TGCAGTGCCGTTCATAGACTAGGTCGGTTGGGGATAGGACCCTACGAGCAGTACTTC	CSAVHRLGRLGIGPYEQYF
few	TRBJ1-5	.	TRBV5-4	TGTGCCAGCAGCTTGGACCCGGCGGGTCAGCCCCAGCATTTT	CASSLDPAGQPQHF
many	TRBJ1-5	.	TRBV2	TGTGCCACCGGGGATAGCAATCAGCCCCAGCATTTT	CATGDSNQPQHF
few	TRBJ1-5	TRBD1	TRBV30	TGTGCCTGGAGTCGGACAGGGACCCTTAGCAATCAGCCCCAGCATTTT	CAWSRTGTLSNQPQHF
many	TRBJ2-3	.	TRBV9	TGTGCCAGCAGCGTAGGTTTCGGACGTAGTAGCACAGATACGCAGTATTTT	CASSVGFGRSSTDTQYF
many	TRBJ2-6	TRBD1	TRBV6-5	TGTGCCAGCAGACCCTGGACAGGGGGCGAAGGGGCCAACGTCCTGACTTTC	CASRPWTGGEGANVLTF
few	TRBJ2-1	.	TRBV3-1	TGTGCCAGCAGTAAGACTCCTTCTATGAGAAATGAGCAGTTCTTC	CASSKTPSMRNEQFF
.	TRBJ1-5	TRBD1	TRBV6-5	TGTGCCAGCAGCCAAGGACAGGGAAATCAGCCCCAGCATTTT	CASSQGQGNQPQHF
few	TRBJ2-2	TRBD1	TRBV7-9	TGTGCCAGCAGCTTCGGGACAGCCGGGGACGGGGAGCTGTTTTTT	CASSFGTAGDGELFF
many	TRBJ2-1	TRBD2	TRBV20-1	TGCAGTGCTCCGACTAGCGGGAGACGGAATGAGCAGTTCTTC	CSAPTSGRRNEQFF
many	TRBJ2-1	.	TRBV29-1	TGCAGCGCATGGGCAGGGCGGGGCAATGAGCAGTTCTTC	CSAWAGRGNEQFF
many	TRBJ2-3	.	TRBV24-1	TGTGCCACCAGTGATTCCCGGGTCACGCAGTATTTT	CATSDSRVTQYF